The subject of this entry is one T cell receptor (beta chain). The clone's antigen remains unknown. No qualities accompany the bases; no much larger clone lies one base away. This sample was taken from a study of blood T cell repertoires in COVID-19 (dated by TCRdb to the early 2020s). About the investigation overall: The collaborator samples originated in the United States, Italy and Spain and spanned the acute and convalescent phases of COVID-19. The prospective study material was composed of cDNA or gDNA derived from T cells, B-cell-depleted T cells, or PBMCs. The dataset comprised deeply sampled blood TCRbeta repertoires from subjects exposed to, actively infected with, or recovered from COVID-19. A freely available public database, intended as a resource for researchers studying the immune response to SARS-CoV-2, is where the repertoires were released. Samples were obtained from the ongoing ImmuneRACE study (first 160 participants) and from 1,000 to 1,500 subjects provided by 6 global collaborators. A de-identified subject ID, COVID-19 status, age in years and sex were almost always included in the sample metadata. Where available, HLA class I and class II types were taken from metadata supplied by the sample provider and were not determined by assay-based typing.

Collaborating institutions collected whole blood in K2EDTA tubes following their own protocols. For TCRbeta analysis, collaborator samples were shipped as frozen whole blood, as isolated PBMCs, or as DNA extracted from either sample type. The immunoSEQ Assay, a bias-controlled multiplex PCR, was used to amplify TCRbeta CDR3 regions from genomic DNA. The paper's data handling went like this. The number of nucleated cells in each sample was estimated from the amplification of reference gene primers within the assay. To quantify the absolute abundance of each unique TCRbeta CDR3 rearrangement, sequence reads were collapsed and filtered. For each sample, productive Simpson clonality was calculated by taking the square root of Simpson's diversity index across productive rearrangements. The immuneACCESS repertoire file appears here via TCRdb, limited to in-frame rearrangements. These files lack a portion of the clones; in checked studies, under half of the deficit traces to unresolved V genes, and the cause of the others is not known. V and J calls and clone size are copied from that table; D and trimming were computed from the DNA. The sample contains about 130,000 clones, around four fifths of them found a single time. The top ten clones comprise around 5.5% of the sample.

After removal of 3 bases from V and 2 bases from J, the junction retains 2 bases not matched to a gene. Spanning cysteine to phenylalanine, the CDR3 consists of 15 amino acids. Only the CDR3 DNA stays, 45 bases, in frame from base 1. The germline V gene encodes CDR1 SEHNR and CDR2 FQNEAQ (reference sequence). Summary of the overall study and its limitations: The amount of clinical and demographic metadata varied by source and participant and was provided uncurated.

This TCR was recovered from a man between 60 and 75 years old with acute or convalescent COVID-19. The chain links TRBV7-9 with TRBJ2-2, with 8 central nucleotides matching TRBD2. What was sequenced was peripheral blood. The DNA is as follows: TGTGCCAGCAGCTTGCGGGAGGTTAACACCGGGGAGCTGTTTTTT. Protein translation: CASSLREVNTGELFF.